The 27 T cell receptor beta chains in this list originate from one sample, sequenced in a study of shared clonotypes between healthy human individuals. Generated by immunoSEQ multiplex PCR, the TCRdb table keeps only in-frame clones and is missing some. The data show millions of clones, 93% seen once. Sequenced material: naive CD4+ T cells from PBMCs. Subset reported: CD45RA+ positively selected. These receptors all come from a man aged 18-30 years in good health. Some clones in this sample may be carry-over from other donors' samples.

Only one count was recorded for this clone. The genes are TRBV5-1 and TRBJ1-3, with 8 bases identical to TRBD1. The CDR3 consists of 16 residues. Germline CDR1 and CDR2: SGHRS and YFSETQ. J was trimmed by 4 bases and V by 0 bases; bases with no gene match: 6. CDR3 DNA sequence: TGCGCCAGCAGCTTGGCGACAGGGGATACAGGAAACACCATATATTTT. This sequence encodes CASSLATGDTGNTIYF.

The chain recombines TRBV9 with TRBJ2-3; possibly TRBD1 or TRBD2 for D (5 bases each). The germline gives CDR1 SGDLS, CDR2 YYNGEE. This CDR3 has 15 residues. V dropped 0 bases and J dropped 5 bases, with 13 bases sitting between them. The CDR3 DNA follows: TGTGCCAGCAGCGTAGCCCCGGGACGGGGAGATACGCAGTATTTT. Translation: CASSVAPGRGDTQYF.

V is TRBV9 and J is TRBJ2-1, with 9 positions matching TRBD1. V dropped 3 bases and J dropped 1; count of bases not matched to a gene: 5. This CDR3 contains 16 residues. Germline V gene lookup returns CDR1 SGDLS and CDR2 YYNGEE. For the CDR3, the DNA is TGTGCCAGCAGCGCTCCCGGGACAGGGTCCTACAATGAGCAGTTCTTC. Translating it yields CASSAPGTGSYNEQFF.

The rearrangement links TRBV6-5 to TRBJ2-7, with D possibly being TRBD1 or TRBD2 (5 bases each). Trimming took 6 bases from V and 4 from J, leaving 16 bases between them. CDR1 is MNHEY and CDR2 is SVGAGI in the germline V gene. This CDR3 spans 14 amino acids. CDR3 DNA sequence: TGTGCCAGCAGGGCTGTCGGGACCAAATACGAGCAGTACTTC. Translation: CASRAVGTKYEQYF.

The chain has TRBV5-1 and TRBJ1-4; D gene uncertain. This CDR3 spans 17 amino acids. Between the trimmed V and J ends, which lost 4 bases and 8 bases, there was a span of 24 bases. CDR1 and CDR2 (germline): SGHRS, YFSETQ. CDR3 in amino acids: CASSPEGRTDLIEKLFF. CDR3 bases: TGCGCCAGCAGCCCGGAAGGGAGAACAGACCTTATCGAAAAACTGTTTTTT.

The CDR3 here is CASSQGPLNTGELFF. The CDR3 region has the DNA TGTGCCAGCAGCCAGGGACCCCTGAACACCGGGGAGCTGTTTTTT. The chain carries TRBV2 and TRBJ2-2; TRBD1 or TRBD2 may be the D gene (5 bases each). This CDR3 is 15 amino acids long. The germline V gene has CDR1 SNHLY and CDR2 FYNNEI. The V end lost 6 bases, the J end lost 1 base, and 12 bases lay between the germline ends.

The CDR3 region is CSATLTYEQYF. The CDR3 nucleotides are TGCAGTGCTACCCTGACCTACGAGCAGTACTTC. The chain employs TRBV20-1 and TRBJ2-7; D gene uncertain. Trimming pared 4 bases from V and 2 bases from J, leaving 6 bases between. Germline V gene sequence: CDR1 DFQATT, CDR2 SNEGSKA (reference sequence). The CDR3 length is 11 residues.

This rearrangement joins TRBV5-1 to TRBJ1-1; no firm D call. V lost 3 bases, J lost 0 bases, and 9 bases lay in between. Germline assignment: CDR1 SGHRS and CDR2 YFSETQ. There are 14 residues in the CDR3. Here the CDR3 DNA reads TGCGCCAGCAGCTCCTCAACCATGAACACTGAAGCTTTCTTT. Protein sequence: CASSSSTMNTEAFF.

V is TRBV5-4 and J is TRBJ1-4, with D perhaps matching TRBD1 (6 bases). The germline CDR1 and CDR2 sequences are SGHNT and YYREEE (reference sequence). This CDR3 has 13 amino acids. Trimming removed 2 bases at V and 8 bases at J, with 10 bases between. The CDR3 DNA reads as TGTGCCAGCAGCTTTTTCCAGGGGGAAAAACTGTTTTTT. Its protein is CASSFFQGEKLFF. The whole variable domain, remainder taken from reference TRBV5-4 and TRBJ1-4, is ETGVTQSPTHLIKTRGQQVTLRCSSQSGHNTVSWYQQALGQGPQFIFQYYREEENGRGNFPPRFSGLQFPNYSSELNVNALELDDSALYLCASSFFQGEKLFFGSGTQLSVL.

This clone showed up just once. This chain links TRBV11-3 with TRBJ2-1; unclear D gene. Trimming cost V 0 bases and J 13 bases, with 13 bases left between them. From germline, CDR1 is SGHNT and CDR2 YENEEA. The CDR3 covers 13 residues. CDR3 bases: TGTGCCAGCAGCTTAGATATGAACACCCTACAGTTCTTC. Translation gives CASSLDMNTLQFF.

The CDR3 DNA reads as TGTGCCAGCAGCTCAGCATTCGCGGGCCGAGGCGAGCAGTACTTC. Translated, it gives CASSSAFAGRGEQYF. The V call is TRBV7-2, the J call TRBJ2-7; TRBD2 might be the D (5 bases). The CDR3 has 15 residues. V was trimmed by 4 bases and J by 6 bases, leaving 19 bases between them. Per germline, CDR1 SGHTA and CDR2 FQGNSA. The whole variable domain, filled in from reference TRBV7-2 and TRBJ2-7, reads GAGVSQSPSNKVTEKGKDVELRCDPISGHTALYWYRQSLGQGLEFLIYFQGNSAPDKSGLPSDRFSAERTGGSVSTLTIQRTQQEDSAVYLCASSSAFAGRGEQYFGPGTRLTVT.

V and J are TRBV6-5 and TRBJ2-7; possibly TRBD1 or TRBD2 for D (5 bases each). Trimming pared 6 bases from V and 4 bases from J, leaving 10 bases between. Germline CDR1 reads MNHEY; CDR2 reads SVGAGI. There are 12 residues in the CDR3. CDR3 amino acids: CASSRWGYEQYF. The CDR3 DNA reads as TGTGCCAGCAGCCGCTGGGGGTACGAGCAGTACTTC.

In the case of this clone: One end of the junction fails to match germline, which may point to a read error. This rearrangement joins TRBV13 to TRBJ2-7; no firm D call. This CDR3 has 13 amino acids. Germline assignment: CDR1 PRHDT and CDR2 FYEKMQ (reference sequence). CDR3 DNA sequence: TGTGCCAGCAGCCAAACGAATGGGGTTTTGTCCCACTTC. Translating it yields CASSQTNGVLSHF. Full variable domain (remainder filled in from reference TRBV13 and TRBJ2-7): AAGVIQSPRHLIKEKRETATLKCYPIPRHDTVYWYQQGPGQDPQFLISFYEKMQSDKGSIPDRFSAQQFSDYHSELNMSSLELGDSALYFCASSQTNGVLSHFGPGTRLTVT.

The V gene is TRBV5-4, the J gene TRBJ2-5; maybe TRBD2 (6 bases). The CDR3 totals 14 residues. Germline values: CDR1 SGHNT, CDR2 YYREEE (reference sequence). Deletions cut 3 bases from V and 5 bases from J, with 14 bases between. As DNA, the CDR3 is TGTGCCAGCAGCTCGGGGTCGGCGGGGGAGACCCAGTACTTC. It encodes CASSSGSAGETQYF.

As to this clone: Other nucleotide sequences in the sample specify the same CDR3. The chain has TRBV11-2 and TRBJ2-7; TRBD1 or TRBD2 may be the D gene (5 bases each). From germline, CDR1 is SGHAT and CDR2 FQNNGV. V was pared by 1 base and J by 1 base, with 5 bases between. The length of the CDR3 is 13 residues. The CDR3 loop is CASSLGGSYEQYF. DNA of the CDR3: TGTGCCAGCAGCTTAGGGGGGTCCTACGAGCAGTACTTC.

This clone showed up just once. Within the sample, other DNA sequences also encode this same CDR3. This chain links TRBV6-1 with TRBJ2-5, with D possibly TRBD1 on 6 matching bases. The germline CDR1 and CDR2 sequences are MNHNS and SASEGT. This CDR3 has 14 amino acids. Trimming took 1 base from V and 4 from J, leaving 10 bases between them. The CDR3 coding sequence is TGTGCCAGCAGTGAAGACAGGGTGAGAGAGACCCAGTACTTC. Its protein is CASSEDRVRETQYF.

Details on this clone: Different DNA sequences within this sample yield the same CDR3. V usage is TRBV30 and J usage is TRBJ1-3, with TRBD1 matching 8 bases. Trimming took 3 bases from V and 3 from J; bases not matched to a gene: 4. This CDR3 is 14 amino acids long. CDR1 is GTSNPN and CDR2 is SVGIG in the germline V gene (reference sequence). CDR3 DNA sequence: TGTGCCTGGAGCCAGGGGGCTCTTGGAAACACCATATATTTT. It yields the protein CAWSQGALGNTIYF.

The rearrangement joins TRBV25-1 to TRBJ2-2; D unclear. The CDR3 covers 14 residues. V lost 6 bases, J lost 3 bases, and 11 bases lay in between. Germline V CDR1 and CDR2: MGHDK, SYGVNS. CDR3 nucleotide sequence: TGTGCCAGCAGCCAATACCGAGACACCGGGGAGCTGTTTTTT. This encodes CASSQYRDTGELFF.

This clone was found once. J is TRBJ2-1 and V is TRBV6-1, with D tentatively TRBD2 (6 bases). Per germline, CDR1 MNHNS and CDR2 SASEGT. The CDR3 totals 17 residues. Trimming left V 4 bases short and J 4 bases short, with 20 bases between. In nucleotides, the CDR3 is TGTGCCAGCAGTGCCGGGACTCCCTACATGGGGTACAATGAGCAGTTCTTC. Translating gives CASSAGTPYMGYNEQFF.

The chain's CDR3 is CASSQDPLTGQETQYF. The DNA of the CDR3 is TGCGCCAGCAGCCAAGATCCCCTGACAGGACAAGAGACCCAGTACTTC. V is TRBV4-3 and J is TRBJ2-5; a possible D gene is TRBD1 (6 bases). Trimming shortened V by 0 bases and J by 2 bases, and 13 bases separated the two germline ends. The germline V gene encodes CDR1 LGHNA and CDR2 YSLEER. The CDR3 is 16 amino acids.

V is TRBV6-4 and J is TRBJ2-3; D gene unclear. Germline loops: CDR1 MRHNA, CDR2 SNTAGT. With 0 bases removed from V and 6 bases from J, the gap between germline ends came to 4 bases. The CDR3 is 12 amino acids. This chain's CDR3 is CASSDSVDTQYF. The CDR3 DNA reads as TGTGCCAGCAGTGACTCAGTGGATACGCAGTATTTT.

The genes are TRBV5-5 and TRBJ1-2; no clear D. The germline gives CDR1 SGHKS, CDR2 YYEKEE (reference sequence). The CDR3 is 13 amino acids. V lost 5 bases and J lost 6, with 14 bases in between. CDR3 residues: CASSLSGVNGYTF. In nucleotides, the CDR3 is TGTGCCAGCAGTTTGTCAGGCGTTAATGGCTACACCTTC. Together with reference TRBV5-5 and TRBJ1-2, the CDR3 gives the full variable domain: DAGVTQSPTHLIKTRGQQVTLRCSPISGHKSVSWYQQVLGQGPQFIFQYYEKEERGRGNFPDRFSARQFPNYSSELNVNALLLGDSALYLCASSLSGVNGYTFGSGTRLTVV.

This chain links TRBV4-1 with TRBJ2-4, with TRBD2 matching over 13 bases. Germline V CDR1 and CDR2: MGHRA, YSYEKL. The ends lost 6 bases at V and 3 bases at J; junction bases unmatched: 5. This CDR3 has 16 amino acids. CDR3 nucleotides: TGCGCCAGCAGGTCGGGACTAGCGGGGATCAAAAACATTCAGTACTTC. This gives the protein CASRSGLAGIKNIQYF.

CDR3: CASSDLGPVGFF. CDR3 bases: TGTGCCAGCAGTGATCTGGGCCCGGTGGGGTTCTTC. The J gene is TRBJ2-1, the V gene TRBV2; D remains unclear. Germline lookup yields CDR1 SNHLY and CDR2 FYNNEI. The ends were cut back, 3 bases at V and 15 bases at J, with 15 bases in the middle. This CDR3 has 12 amino acids.

V and J are TRBV6-4 and TRBJ1-5; D is perhaps TRBD1 (6 bases). The CDR3 sequence is 15 residues long. Germline CDR1 MRHNA, CDR2 SNTAGT. The V end was cut by 2 bases, the J end by 9 bases, with 17 bases between. The CDR3 here is CASSDPWWGRAPQHF. Written as DNA, the CDR3 is TGTGCCAGCAGTGACCCCTGGTGGGGGCGAGCGCCCCAGCATTTT.

The CDR3 nucleotides read TGTGCCAGCAGTTTACCTCCCCCTGAAAAACTGTTTTTT. Translated, it gives CASSLPPPEKLFF. This chain connects TRBV28 to TRBJ1-4; no reliable D call. Trimming stripped 2 bases from V and 7 bases from J, with 8 bases between. There are 13 residues in the CDR3. The V gene's germline CDR1 is MDHEN and CDR2 SYDVKM.

The V gene is TRBV30, the J gene TRBJ2-1; D uncertain. The V gene's germline CDR1 is GTSNPN and CDR2 SVGIG (reference sequence). The CDR3 loop spans 14 amino acids. V was cut by 4 bases and J by 0 bases, with 10 bases left in between. The DNA of the CDR3 is TGTGCCTGGATGCCGGATAACTCCTACAATGAGCAGTTCTTC. This codes for CAWMPDNSYNEQFF.